These T cell receptor beta chains were read from a single sample in a study of STAT3 mutations in large granular lymphocyte leukemia. Profiled with immunoSEQ multiplex PCR; TCRdb holds only in-frame clones, not every one. Counted here are thousands of clones, roughly 89% occurring once; the ten biggest clones make up over 35%. The sequenced sample consisted of peripheral blood mononuclear cells. All receptors come from a man between 50 and 59 years old with T-cell large granular lymphocyte leukemia. Some clones in this sample may be carry-over from other donors' samples. Both conserved end residues are part of each CDR3.

V gene: TRBV18
CDR3 protein: CASSPPGTANNEQFF

V gene: TRBV7-9
CDR3 protein: CASSLGQSNEQFF

V gene: TRBV5-6
CDR3 protein: CASSSFTLEQYF

V gene: TRBV11-2
CDR3 protein: CASSSIRDKSYEQYF

V gene: TRBV6-4
CDR3 protein: CASSAEGGQPQHF

V gene: TRBV4-1
CDR3 protein: CASSQSRGKNTEAFF

V gene: TRBV20-1
CDR3 protein: CSAPVRGAQYF

V gene: TRBV7-9
CDR3 protein: CASSLTSGTGPNQPQHF

V gene: TRBV5-8
CDR3 protein: CASSWTLTQGYEQYF

V gene: TRBV7-9
CDR3 protein: CASSSGHTLTEQYF

V gene: TRBV29-1
CDR3 protein: CSASLAASYNEQFF

V gene: TRBV13
CDR3 protein: CASSLKTGTEQYF

V gene: TRBV7-7
CDR3 protein: CASSLDHNTEAFF

V gene: TRBV6-5
CDR3 protein: CASSYSERGTDTQYF

V gene: TRBV2
CDR3 protein: CASSRGTVSNQPQHF

V gene: TRBV10-2
CDR3 protein: CASRGTEAFF

V gene: TRBV14
CDR3 protein: CASSQSAGTGNEQYF

V gene: TRBV14
CDR3 protein: CASSQSDRATDTQYF

V gene: TRBV28
CDR3 protein: CASTPVGMGNYEQYF

V gene: TRBV5-5
CDR3 protein: CASSLEDSNQPQHF

V gene: TRBV6-1
CDR3 protein: CASSEQGDNEQFF

V gene: TRBV4-2
CDR3 protein: CASSRRASYEQYF

V gene: TRBV5-6
CDR3 protein: CASSMQGAPYGYTF

V gene: TRBV2
CDR3 protein: CASRATSGSSGEQYF

V gene: TRBV2
CDR3 protein: CASSPGTYTTYEQYF

V gene: TRBV9
CDR3 protein: CASSVAPGQAYEQYF

V gene: TRBV5-1
CDR3 protein: CASSLQTSSDTQYF

V gene: TRBV5-6
CDR3 protein: CASSPQANRAQETQYF

V gene: TRBV6-6
CDR3 protein: CASSRRGDTEAFF

V gene: TRBV12-5
CDR3 protein: CASGWGTDEQFF

V gene: TRBV4-1
CDR3 protein: CASSQDPGDEQYF

V gene: TRBV28
CDR3 protein: CASSPDRAGNQPQHF

V gene: TRBV7-9
CDR3 protein: CASSTSAGTGESYEQYF

V gene: TRBV2
CDR3 protein: CASSGHRGYEQYF

V gene: TRBV5-1
CDR3 protein: CASSLEGQGNTEAFF

V gene: TRBV7-9
CDR3 protein: CASIYRGREKLFF

V gene: TRBV19
CDR3 protein: CASSIGRTGELFF

V gene: TRBV11-2
CDR3 protein: CASSFPGSGYTF

V gene: TRBV6-5
CDR3 protein: CASRRPGSYEQYF

V gene: TRBV12-5
CDR3 protein: CASFADTSYEQYF

V gene: TRBV2
CDR3 protein: CASSGTYEQYF

V gene: TRBV10-3
CDR3 protein: CAISESRQGTYEQYF

V gene: TRBV19
CDR3 protein: CASSSYGATNEKLFF

V gene: TRBV14
CDR3 protein: CASSHFGDRASLAKNIQYF

V gene: TRBV6-1
CDR3 protein: CASSGGRHYEQYF

V gene: TRBV5-1
CDR3 protein: CASSLDRVNTGELFF

V gene: TRBV18
CDR3 protein: CASSPRQSSNQPQHF

V gene: TRBV23-1
CDR3 protein: CATPWTGGEQYF

V gene: TRBV2
CDR3 protein: CASKAGVGTTNEKLFF

V gene: TRBV5-4
CDR3 protein: CASSSQGRNTEAFF

V gene: TRBV6-6
CDR3 protein: CASSYSSSDSGNTIYF